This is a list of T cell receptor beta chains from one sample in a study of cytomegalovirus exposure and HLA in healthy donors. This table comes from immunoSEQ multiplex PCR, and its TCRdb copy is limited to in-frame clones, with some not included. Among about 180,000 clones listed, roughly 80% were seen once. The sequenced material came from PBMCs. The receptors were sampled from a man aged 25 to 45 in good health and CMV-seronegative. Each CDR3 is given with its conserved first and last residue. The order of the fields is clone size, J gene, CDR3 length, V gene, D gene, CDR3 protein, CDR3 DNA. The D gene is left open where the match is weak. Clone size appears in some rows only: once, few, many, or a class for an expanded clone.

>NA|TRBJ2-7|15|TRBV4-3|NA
CASSQSGHLGYEQYF
TGCGCCAGCAGCCAATCGGGACACCTCGGGTACGAGCAGTACTTC
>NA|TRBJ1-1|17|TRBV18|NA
CASSPLATGDGGTEAFF
TGTGCCAGCTCACCACTCGCGACAGGTGATGGGGGCACTGAAGCTTTCTTT
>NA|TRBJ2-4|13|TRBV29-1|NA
CSVAGLAKNIQYF
TGCAGCGTGGCGGGACTAGCCAAAAACATTCAGTACTTC
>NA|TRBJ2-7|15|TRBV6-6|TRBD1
CASSQLDREGPRRYF
TGTGCCAGCAGCCAACTCGACAGGGAAGGACCCCGTAGGTACTTC
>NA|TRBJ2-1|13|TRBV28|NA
CASSLLSSNEQFF
TGTGCCAGCAGTTTACTTTCTAGCAATGAGCAGTTCTTC
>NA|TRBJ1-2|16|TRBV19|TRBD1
CASSFRSGTGFYGYTF
TGTGCCAGTAGTTTTCGTTCCGGGACAGGGTTCTATGGCTACACCTTC
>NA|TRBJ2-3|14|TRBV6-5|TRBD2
CASSSLAGVYTQYF
TGTGCCAGCAGTTCACTAGCGGGAGTGTATACGCAGTATTTT
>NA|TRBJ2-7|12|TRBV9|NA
CASSGSEYEQYF
TGTGCCAGCAGCGGCAGTGAATACGAGCAGTACTTC
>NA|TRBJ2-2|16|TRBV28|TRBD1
CASSAPGQGASGELFF
TGTGCCAGCAGTGCCCCGGGACAGGGGGCTTCCGGGGAGCTGTTTTTT
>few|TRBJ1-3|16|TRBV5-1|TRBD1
CASRATGAPSGNTIYF
TGCGCCAGCAGGGCGACAGGGGCCCCCTCTGGAAACACCATATATTTT
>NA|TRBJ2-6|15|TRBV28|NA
CASSSESSGANVLTF
TGTGCCAGCAGTTCCGAGAGCTCTGGGGCCAACGTCCTGACTTTC
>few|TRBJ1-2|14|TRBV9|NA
CASSASGGARGYTF
TGTGCCAGCAGCGCCAGCGGGGGGGCGCGTGGCTACACCTTC
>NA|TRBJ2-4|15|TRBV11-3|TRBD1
CASSPGQGSTNIQYF
TGTGCCAGCAGCCCGGGACAGGGTTCGACAAACATTCAGTACTTC
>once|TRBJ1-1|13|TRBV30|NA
CAWSVKSGTEAFF
TGTGCCTGGAGTGTCAAGAGTGGCACTGAAGCTTTCTTT
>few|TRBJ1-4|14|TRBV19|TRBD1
CASSTQGASEKLFF
TGTGCCAGTAGTACACAGGGGGCGAGTGAAAAACTGTTTTTT
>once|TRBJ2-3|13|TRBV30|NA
CAWSPKGTDTQYF
TGTGCCTGGAGCCCCAAGGGGACAGATACGCAGTATTTT
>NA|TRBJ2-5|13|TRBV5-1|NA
CASSPWAGETQYF
TGCGCCAGCAGCCCTTGGGCTGGGGAGACCCAGTACTTC
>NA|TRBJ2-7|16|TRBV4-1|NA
CASSQSYGGPPHEQYF
TGCGCCAGCAGCCAAAGTTACGGGGGGCCCCCCCACGAGCAGTACTTC
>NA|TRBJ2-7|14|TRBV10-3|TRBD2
CAISSHSGRYEQYF
TGTGCCATCAGTTCACATAGCGGGAGATACGAGCAGTACTTC
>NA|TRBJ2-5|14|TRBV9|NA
CASSPRDLEQTQYF
TGTGCCAGCAGCCCGCGGGACCTGGAACAGACCCAGTACTTC
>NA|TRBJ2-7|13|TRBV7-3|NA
CASRVPGGGEQYF
TGTGCCAGCAGGGTCCCTGGGGGCGGCGAGCAGTACTTC
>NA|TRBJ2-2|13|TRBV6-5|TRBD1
CASDRGESGELFF
TGTGCCAGCGACAGGGGGGAGAGCGGGGAGCTGTTTTTT
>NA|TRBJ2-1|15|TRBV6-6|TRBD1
CASSYLGQGFNEQFF
TGTGCCAGCAGTTACTTAGGACAGGGTTTCAATGAGCAGTTCTTC
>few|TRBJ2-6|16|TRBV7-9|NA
CASSFRADSGANVLTF
TGTGCCAGCAGCTTTCGTGCGGACTCTGGGGCCAACGTCCTGACTTTC
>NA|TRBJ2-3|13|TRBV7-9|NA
CASSSPYADTQYF
TGTGCCAGCAGCTCCCCCTACGCAGATACGCAGTATTTT
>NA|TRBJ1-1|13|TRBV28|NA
CASTEQSNTEAFF
TGTGCCAGCACAGAACAATCGAACACTGAAGCTTTCTTT
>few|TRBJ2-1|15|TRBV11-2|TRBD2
CASTPSGTTYNEQFF
TGTGCCAGCACCCCATCCGGGACTACCTACAATGAGCAGTTCTTC
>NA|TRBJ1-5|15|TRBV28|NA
CASSLSREGNQPQHF
TGTGCCAGCAGTTTATCCAGGGAGGGCAATCAGCCCCAGCATTTT
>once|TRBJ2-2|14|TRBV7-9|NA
CASSLFPDTGELFF
TGTGCCAGCAGCTTATTCCCAGACACCGGAGAGCTGTTTTTT
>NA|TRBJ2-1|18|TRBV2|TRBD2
CASSEEELAGPSVNEQFF
TGTGCCAGCAGTGAAGAGGAACTAGCGGGTCCCTCTGTCAATGAGCAGTTCTTC
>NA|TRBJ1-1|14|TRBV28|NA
CASRLDRSNTEAFF
TGTGCCAGCAGGTTGGACAGATCGAACACTGAAGCTTTCTTT
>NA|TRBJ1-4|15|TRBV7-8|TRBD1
CASSYRDSENEKLFF
TGTGCCAGCAGCTACCGGGACAGCGAGAATGAAAAACTGTTTTTT
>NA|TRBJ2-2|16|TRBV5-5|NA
CASSFGGALNTGELFF
TGTGCCAGCAGCTTTGGGGGGGCCCTGAACACCGGGGAGCTGTTTTTT
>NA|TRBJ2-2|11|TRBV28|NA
CASSLSGELFF
TGTGCCAGCAGTTTATCTGGGGAGCTGTTTTTT
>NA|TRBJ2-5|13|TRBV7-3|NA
CASSLGEAETQYF
TGTGCCAGCAGCCTGGGGGAGGCGGAGACCCAGTACTTC
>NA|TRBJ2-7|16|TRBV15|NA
CATSRDLTRGYYEQYF
TGTGCCACCAGCAGAGATCTGACTAGAGGATACTACGAGCAGTACTTC
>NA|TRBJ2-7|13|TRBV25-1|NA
CASRAERVYEQYF
TGTGCCAGCAGAGCCGAAAGAGTCTACGAGCAGTACTTC
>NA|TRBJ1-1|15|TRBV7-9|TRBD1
CASSDVGTANTEAFF
TGTGCCAGCAGCGACGTGGGGACAGCCAACACTGAAGCTTTCTTT
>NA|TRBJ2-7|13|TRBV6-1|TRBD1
CASIKDRGYEQYF
TGTGCCAGCATTAAAGACAGGGGCTACGAGCAGTACTTC
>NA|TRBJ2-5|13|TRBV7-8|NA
CASSLGEVETQYF
TGTGCCAGCAGCTTAGGGGAGGTGGAGACCCAGTACTTC
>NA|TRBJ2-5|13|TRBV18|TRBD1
CAVGQGHQETQYF
TGTGCAGTCGGACAGGGCCACCAAGAGACCCAGTACTTC